These 14 T cell receptor beta chains were sequenced from one sample in a study of circulating CD8 cells and anti-PD-1 response in melanoma. The QIAseq Immune Repertoire TCR panel built the libraries from roughly 15 ng of total RNA. TCRdb analysed the reads with MiXCR anew, one entry per CDR3 protein. This sample yields over a thousand distinct CDR3 sequences, of which around 6.5% are seen a single time; roughly 15% belongs to the top ten. Four subsets defined by PD-1 and/or TIGIT were sorted from live CD3+CD8+TCRalphabeta+ cells. The starting material was CD8+ T cells from PBMCs, obtained at baseline or after one month of anti-PD-1 therapy (not recorded which). Receptors originate from a human donor with melanoma.

This clonotype qualifies as medium-sized. The chain joins TRBV28 to TRBJ2-3, with D possibly matching TRBD1 (6 bases). Germline loops: CDR1 MDHEN, CDR2 SYDVKM. The CDR3 consists of 18 residues. V lost 5 bases and J 0 bases, leaving 21 bases between the germline ends. The CDR3 DNA reads TGTGCCAGCAGTCCACAAACCCTCAGGGGAACTAGCACAGATACGCAGTATTTT. Its protein is CASSPQTLRGTSTDTQYF.

This clonotype was observed a handful of times. This may be a read error: a much more frequent sequence differs by one nucleotide. This CDR3 fails to terminate in the conserved phenylalanine or tryptophan, so it likely reflects a read error. CDR3 residues: CASSPRGPPYEQYS. The CDR3 DNA reads as TGTGCCAGCAGCCCCAGGGGACCCCCCTACGAGCAGTACTCC. The rearrangement uses TRBV7-3 and TRBJ2-7; tentatively, D is TRBD1 (6 bases). CDR1 is SGHTA and CDR2 is FQGTGA in the germline V gene. Trimming removed 5 bases at V and 2 bases at J, with 13 bases between. CDR3 length: 14 residues.

The chain is built from TRBV9 and TRBJ1-4; D remains ambiguous. CDR1 is SGDLS and CDR2 is YYNGEE in the germline V gene. The CDR3 totals 16 residues. The V end was cut by 3 bases, the J end by 4 bases, with 16 bases between. The CDR3 nucleotides read TGTGCCAGCAGCGCCTCCTCGATCCAGGTTAATGAAAAACTGTTTTTT. Translation gives CASSASSIQVNEKLFF.

By proportion, this clonotype is medium-sized. This CDR3 fails to terminate in the conserved phenylalanine or tryptophan, so it likely reflects a read error. The chain links TRBV7-3 to TRBJ2-3; TRBD2 agrees at 11 bases. The CDR3 runs 15 residues. V dropped 4 bases and J dropped 3; count of bases not matched to a gene: 3. CDR1 is SGHTA, CDR2 FQGTGA, per germline. The CDR3 protein is CASSWGLAVTDTQYL. The CDR3 nucleotides read TGTGCCAGCAGCTGGGGACTAGCGGTGACAGATACGCAGTATTTG.

This clonotype is labeled medium-sized. The J gene is TRBJ2-2, the V gene TRBV12-3 or TRBV12-4; D not certain. There are 12 residues in the CDR3. V was shortened by 3 bases and J by 7 bases, with 6 bases between the two germline ends. For the CDR3, the DNA is TGTGCCAGCAGTTTTCGTGTCGGGGAGCTGTTTTTT. This codes for CASSFRVGELFF.

This clonotype is termed medium-sized. This chain joins TRBV5-1 and TRBJ1-5, with D perhaps TRBD1 (5 bases). The germline V gene encodes CDR1 SGHRS and CDR2 YFSETQ. Trimming removed 4 bases at V and 0 bases at J, with 14 bases between. This CDR3 has 16 residues. Here the CDR3 reads CASSLTGSYSNQPQHF. CDR3 nucleotides: TGCGCCAGCAGCCTTACAGGTTCCTATAGCAATCAGCCCCAGCATTTT.

This clonotype is categorized as medium-sized. The chain recombines TRBV6-5 with TRBJ2-7, with D unclear. Germline-derived CDR1 and CDR2 are MNHEY and SVGAGI. This CDR3 spans 13 amino acids. Deletions cut 0 bases from V and 6 bases from J, with 9 bases between. CDR3 nucleotide sequence: TGTGCCAGCAGTTACTCGCAGGTACGCGAGCAGTACTTC. It encodes CASSYSQVREQYF.

As regards this clonotype: A much larger clonotype is one base distant, so this may be a read error. The chain couples TRBV7-2 to TRBJ2-7; D perhaps matches TRBD1 (5 bases). Germline assignment: CDR1 SGHTA and CDR2 FQGNSA. This CDR3 is 13 amino acids long. The CDR3 nucleotides are TGTGACAGCAGCCCAGACAGTACCTACGAGCAGTACTTC. Its translation is CDSSPDSTYEQYF.

This clonotype counts as medium-sized. V is TRBV19 and J is TRBJ2-7; D possibly corresponds to TRBD1 (6 bases). V lost 6 bases, J lost 2 bases, and 14 bases lay in between. The CDR3 sequence is 14 residues long. Germline assignment: CDR1 LNHDA and CDR2 SQIVND (reference sequence). The CDR3 reads CASSSQGSAYEQYF. CDR3 sequence (DNA): TGTGCCAGTAGCTCGCAGGGGTCCGCCTACGAGCAGTACTTC.

This clonotype was picked up a small number of times. This may be a read error: a much more frequent sequence differs by one nucleotide. The CDR3 DNA follows: TGTGCCAGCAGTAGCGGGCAGTACGACAGTGAGCAGTTCTTC. Its protein is CASSSGQYDSEQFF. The chain joins TRBV28 to TRBJ2-1, with D maybe TRBD2 (6 bases). The CDR3 spans 14 residues. CDR1 is MDHEN and CDR2 is SYDVKM in the germline V gene. The V gene lost 5 bases and the J gene lost 9 bases, with 17 bases spanning the gap.

By share, this clonotype ranks as medium-sized (0.01 to 0.1%). V gene TRBV28 combines with J gene TRBJ1-5; 8 nucleotides match TRBD1. With 6 bases clipped from V and 4 bases from J, the junction kept 8 bases outside the gene matches. CDR1 is MDHEN, CDR2 SYDVKM, per germline. CDR3 length: 15 amino acids. The DNA for the CDR3 is TGTGCCAGCAGCCACGACAGGGGTGGTAATCAGCCCCAGCATTTT. Residues: CASSHDRGGNQPQHF.

There are a few counts of this clonotype. A much larger clone lies a single base off, so this may be a read error. The chain combines TRBV7-3 with TRBJ2-2; tentative D call: TRBD2 (6 bases). Germline values: CDR1 SGHTA, CDR2 FQGTGA. The CDR3 is made up of 14 amino acids. The CDR3 spells CASSSSLASGGLFF. CDR3 bases: TGTGCCAGCAGCTCCTCACTAGCTTCCGGGGGGCTGTTTTTT.

By share, this clonotype counts as large (0.1 to 1%). This chain uses TRBV7-3 with TRBJ2-7, with 9 bases that match TRBD1. Germline CDR1 reads SGHTA; CDR2 reads FQGTGA. V shed 5 bases, J shed 7 bases, and the junction held 6 bases outside the gene matches. This CDR3 spans 13 amino acids. CDR3 DNA: TGTGCCAGCAGCCGGGGACAGGGTAGGGAGCAGTACTTC. Translating gives CASSRGQGREQYF. Based on the CDR3 plus reference TRBV7-3 and TRBJ2-7, the full variable domain is GAGVSQTPSNKVTEKGKYVELRCDPISGHTALYWYRQSLGQGPEFLIYFQGTGAADDSGLPNDRFFAVRPEGSVSTLKIQRTERGDSAVYLCASSRGQGREQYFGPGTRLTVT.

Within the sample, this clonotype is medium-sized. The V and J genes are TRBV7-2 and TRBJ2-1, with 14 bases matching TRBD2. With V trimmed by 5 bases and J by 12 bases, 6 bases remained unmatched. There are 14 residues in the CDR3. CDR1 is SGHTA and CDR2 is FQGNSA in the germline V gene. CDR3 region: CASSVGLAGDRQFF. CDR3 in DNA: TGTGCCAGCAGCGTGGGACTAGCGGGAGATCGGCAGTTCTTC.